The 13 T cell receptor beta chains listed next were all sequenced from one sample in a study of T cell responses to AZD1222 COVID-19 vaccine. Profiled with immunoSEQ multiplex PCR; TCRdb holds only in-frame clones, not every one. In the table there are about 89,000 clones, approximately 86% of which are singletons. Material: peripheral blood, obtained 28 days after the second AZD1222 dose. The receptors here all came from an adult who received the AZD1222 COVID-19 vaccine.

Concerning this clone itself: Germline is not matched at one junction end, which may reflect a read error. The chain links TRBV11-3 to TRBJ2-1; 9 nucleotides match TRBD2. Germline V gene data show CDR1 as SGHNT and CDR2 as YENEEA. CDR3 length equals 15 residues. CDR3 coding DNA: TGTGCCAGCAGCTTAGGGGGGACTAGCTACTATGAGCAGTTCTTC. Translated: CASSLGGTSYYEQFF.

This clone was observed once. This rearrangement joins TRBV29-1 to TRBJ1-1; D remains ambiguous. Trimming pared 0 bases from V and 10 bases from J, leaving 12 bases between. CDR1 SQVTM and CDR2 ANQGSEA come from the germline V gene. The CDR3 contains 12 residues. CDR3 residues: CSVEDIRDGAFF. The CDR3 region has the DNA TGCAGCGTTGAAGATATTAGGGATGGAGCTTTCTTT.

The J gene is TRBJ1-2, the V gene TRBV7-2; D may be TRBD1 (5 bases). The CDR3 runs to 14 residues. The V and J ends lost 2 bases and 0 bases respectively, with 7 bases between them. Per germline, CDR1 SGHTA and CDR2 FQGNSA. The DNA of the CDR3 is TGTGCCAGCAGCTTAATGACAGCTAACTATGGCTACACCTTC. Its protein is CASSLMTANYGYTF. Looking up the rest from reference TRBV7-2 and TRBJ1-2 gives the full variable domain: GAGVSQSPSNKVTEKGKDVELRCDPISGHTALYWYRQSLGQGLEFLIYFQGNSAPDKSGLPSDRFSAERTGGSVSTLTIQRTQQEDSAVYLCASSLMTANYGYTFGSGTRLTVV.

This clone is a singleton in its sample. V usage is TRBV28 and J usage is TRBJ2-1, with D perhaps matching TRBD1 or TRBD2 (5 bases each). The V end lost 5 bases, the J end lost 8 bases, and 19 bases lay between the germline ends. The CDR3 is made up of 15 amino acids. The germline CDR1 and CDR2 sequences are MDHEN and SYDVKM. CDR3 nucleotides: TGTGCCAGCAGTCCCCTCAGCGGTAGAGGGGATGAGCAGTTCTTC. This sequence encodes CASSPLSGRGDEQFF.

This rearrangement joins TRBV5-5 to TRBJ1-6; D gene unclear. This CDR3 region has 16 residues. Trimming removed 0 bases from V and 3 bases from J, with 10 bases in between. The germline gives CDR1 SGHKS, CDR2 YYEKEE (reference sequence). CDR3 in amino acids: CASSLEQNNYNSPLHF. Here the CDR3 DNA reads TGTGCCAGCAGCTTGGAACAGAATAACTATAATTCACCCCTCCACTTT.

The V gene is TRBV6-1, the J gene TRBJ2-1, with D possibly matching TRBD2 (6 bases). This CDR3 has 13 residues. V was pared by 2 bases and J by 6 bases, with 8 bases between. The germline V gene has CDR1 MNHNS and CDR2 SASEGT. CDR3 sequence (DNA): TGTGCCAGCAGTGAACAGGGAGGCAATGAGCAGTTCTTC. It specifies CASSEQGGNEQFF.

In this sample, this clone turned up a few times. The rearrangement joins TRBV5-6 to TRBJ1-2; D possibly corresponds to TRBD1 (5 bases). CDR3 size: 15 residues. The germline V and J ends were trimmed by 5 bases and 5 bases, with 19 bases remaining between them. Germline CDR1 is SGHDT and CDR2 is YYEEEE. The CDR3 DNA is TGTGCCAGCAGTCCCCCCCAGGTCGGGGCATATGGCTACACCTTC. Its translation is CASSPPQVGAYGYTF.

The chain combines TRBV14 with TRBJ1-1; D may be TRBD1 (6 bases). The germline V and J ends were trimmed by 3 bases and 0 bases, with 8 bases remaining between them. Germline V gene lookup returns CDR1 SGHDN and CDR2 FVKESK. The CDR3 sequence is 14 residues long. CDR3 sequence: CASSHQGLNTEAFF. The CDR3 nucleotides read TGTGCCAGCAGCCACCAGGGGTTGAACACTGAAGCTTTCTTT.

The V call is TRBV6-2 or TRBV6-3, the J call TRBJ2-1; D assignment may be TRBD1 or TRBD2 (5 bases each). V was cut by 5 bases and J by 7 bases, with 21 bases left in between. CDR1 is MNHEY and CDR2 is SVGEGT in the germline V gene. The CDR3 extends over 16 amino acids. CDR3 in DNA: TGTGCCAGCAGTGCAACGGGACGCGGTAACGTTAATGAGCAGTTCTTC. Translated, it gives CASSATGRGNVNEQFF.

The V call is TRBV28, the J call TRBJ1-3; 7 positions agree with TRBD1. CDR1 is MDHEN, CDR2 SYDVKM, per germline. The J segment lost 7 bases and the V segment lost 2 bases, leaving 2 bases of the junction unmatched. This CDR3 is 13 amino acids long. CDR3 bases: TGTGCCAGCAGTTTACTACAGGGGAACACCATATATTTT. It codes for CASSLLQGNTIYF.

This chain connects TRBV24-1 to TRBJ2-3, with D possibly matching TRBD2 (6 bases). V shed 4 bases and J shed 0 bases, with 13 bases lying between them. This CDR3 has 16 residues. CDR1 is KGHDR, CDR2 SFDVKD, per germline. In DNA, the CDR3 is TGTGCCACCAGTGACCCTGGCGGGACTAGCACAGATACGCAGTATTTT. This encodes CATSDPGGTSTDTQYF.

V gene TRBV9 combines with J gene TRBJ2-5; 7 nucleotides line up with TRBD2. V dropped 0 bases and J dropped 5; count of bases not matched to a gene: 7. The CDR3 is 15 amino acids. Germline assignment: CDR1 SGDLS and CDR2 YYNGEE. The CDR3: CASSVEGRGVETQYF. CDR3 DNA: TGTGCCAGCAGCGTAGAGGGGAGGGGAGTGGAGACCCAGTACTTC.

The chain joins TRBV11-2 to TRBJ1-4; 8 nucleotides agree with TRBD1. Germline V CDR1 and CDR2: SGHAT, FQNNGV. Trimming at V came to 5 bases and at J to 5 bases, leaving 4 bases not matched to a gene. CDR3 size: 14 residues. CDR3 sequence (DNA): TGTGCCAGCAGCCTGCAGGGGGCGAATGAAAAACTGTTTTTT. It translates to CASSLQGANEKLFF.